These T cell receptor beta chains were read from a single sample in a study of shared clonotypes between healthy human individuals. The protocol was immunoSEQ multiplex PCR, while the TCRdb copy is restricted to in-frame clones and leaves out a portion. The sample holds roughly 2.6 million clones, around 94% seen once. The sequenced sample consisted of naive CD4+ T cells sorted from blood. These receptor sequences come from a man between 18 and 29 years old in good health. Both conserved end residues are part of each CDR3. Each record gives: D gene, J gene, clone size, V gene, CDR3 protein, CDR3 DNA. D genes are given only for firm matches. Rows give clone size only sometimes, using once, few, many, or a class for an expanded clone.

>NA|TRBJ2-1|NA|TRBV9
CASSGVPGLYNEQFF
TGTGCCAGCAGCGGCGTCCCGGGACTTTACAATGAGCAGTTCTTC
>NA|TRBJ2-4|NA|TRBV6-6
CASSYPTGAKSIQYF
TGTGCCAGCAGTTACCCGACTGGTGCCAAGAGCATTCAGTACTTC
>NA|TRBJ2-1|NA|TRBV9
CASSVDGDNEQFF
TGTGCCAGCAGCGTAGACGGCGACAATGAGCAGTTCTTC
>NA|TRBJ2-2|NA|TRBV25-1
CASRLGEGKAGELFF
TGTGCCAGCAGGTTAGGGGAAGGGAAGGCCGGGGAGCTGTTTTTT
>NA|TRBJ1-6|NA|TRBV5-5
CASSDLGSYNSPLHF
TGTGCCAGCAGCGACTTGGGCTCCTATAATTCACCCCTCCACTTT
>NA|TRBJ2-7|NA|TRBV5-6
CASSLKGPISYEQYF
TGTGCCAGCAGCTTGAAGGGGCCTATATCCTACGAGCAGTACTTC
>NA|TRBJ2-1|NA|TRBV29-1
CSVERQGGAEQFF
TGCAGCGTTGAACGGCAGGGGGGGGCTGAGCAGTTCTTC
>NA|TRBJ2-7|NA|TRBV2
CASTLKGYEQYF
TGTGCCAGCACCTTAAAGGGCTACGAGCAGTACTTC
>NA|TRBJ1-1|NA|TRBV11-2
CASSLVGSGRGNTEAFF
TGTGCCAGCAGCTTAGTTGGGTCAGGGAGGGGGAACACTGAAGCTTTCTTT
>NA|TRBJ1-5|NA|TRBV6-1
CASSAAASNQPQHF
TGTGCCAGCAGTGCGGCAGCCAGCAATCAGCCCCAGCATTTT
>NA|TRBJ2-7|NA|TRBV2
CASSLQDYEQYF
TGTGCCAGCAGCCTACAGGACTACGAGCAGTACTTC
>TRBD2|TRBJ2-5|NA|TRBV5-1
CASALVPGLAGRETQYF
TGCGCCAGCGCCCTAGTACCGGGACTAGCGGGTCGGGAGACCCAGTACTTC
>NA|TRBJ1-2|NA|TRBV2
CASSKDRDGYTF
TGTGCCAGCAGTAAGGACAGAGATGGCTACACCTTC
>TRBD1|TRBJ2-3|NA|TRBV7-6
CASSLGTGGDTQYF
TGTGCCAGCAGCTTAGGAACAGGGGGAGATACGCAGTATTTT
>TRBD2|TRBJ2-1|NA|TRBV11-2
CASSLARGGKNNEQFF
TGTGCCAGCAGCTTAGCGCGGGGGGGCAAAAACAATGAGCAGTTCTTC
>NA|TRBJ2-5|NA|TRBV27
CASIWGKETQYF
TGTGCCAGCATCTGGGGAAAGGAGACCCAGTACTTC
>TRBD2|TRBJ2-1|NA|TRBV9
CASSVGGLGYNEQFF
TGTGCCAGCAGCGTAGGAGGACTAGGCTACAATGAGCAGTTCTTC
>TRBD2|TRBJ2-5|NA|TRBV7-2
CASSQGLAGGGQETQYF
TGTGCCAGCAGCCAGGGACTAGCGGGAGGGGGCCAAGAGACCCAGTACTTC
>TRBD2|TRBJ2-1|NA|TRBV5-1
CASSLGGTSGVLEQFF
TGCGCCAGCAGCTTGGGGGGTACTAGCGGGGTATTGGAGCAGTTCTTC
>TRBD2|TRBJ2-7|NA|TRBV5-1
CASGSIAGATESSYEQYF
TGCGCCAGCGGATCGATAGCGGGGGCCACCGAAAGCTCCTACGAGCAGTACTTC
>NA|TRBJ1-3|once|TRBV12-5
CASEPSPISSGNTIYF
TGTGCTAGTGAACCTTCTCCTATCAGCTCTGGAAACACCATATATTTT
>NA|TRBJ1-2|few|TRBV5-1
CASGGAGLNYGYTF
TGCGCCAGCGGAGGGGCAGGACTTAACTATGGCTACACCTTC
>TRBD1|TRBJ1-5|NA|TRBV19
CASSYGQGNQPQHF
TGTGCCAGTAGTTATGGACAGGGCAATCAGCCCCAGCATTTT
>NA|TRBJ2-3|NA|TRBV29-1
CSGRQGAWDVDTQYF
TGCAGCGGACGACAAGGGGCCTGGGACGTGGATACGCAGTATTTT
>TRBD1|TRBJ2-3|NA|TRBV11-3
CASSLGQGPDTQYF
TGTGCCAGCAGCTTGGGACAGGGCCCAGATACGCAGTATTTT
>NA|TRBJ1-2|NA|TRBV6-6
CASFDSGDNYGYTF
TGTGCCAGCTTCGACTCCGGAGATAACTATGGCTACACCTTC
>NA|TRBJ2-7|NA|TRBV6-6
CASSYIYEQYF
TGTGCCAGCAGTTACATCTACGAGCAGTACTTC
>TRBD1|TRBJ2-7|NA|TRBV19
CASGTGQSSYEQYF
TGTGCCAGTGGGACGGGACAGAGCTCCTACGAGCAGTACTTC
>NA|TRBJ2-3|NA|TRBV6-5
CASSLGRYGDTQYF
TGTGCCAGCAGTTTGGGACGGTATGGAGATACGCAGTATTTT
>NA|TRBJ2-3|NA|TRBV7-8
CASSLVGLTSTDTQYF
TGTGCCAGCAGCTTAGTCGGGCTCACTAGCACAGATACGCAGTATTTT
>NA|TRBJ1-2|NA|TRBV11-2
CASSAPGGGYGYTF
TGTGCCAGCAGCGCACCTGGGGGGGGATATGGCTACACCTTC
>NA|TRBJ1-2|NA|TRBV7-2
CASSSRWALGYTF
TGTGCCAGCAGCTCCAGGTGGGCGCTCGGCTACACCTTC
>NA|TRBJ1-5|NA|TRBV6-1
CASSESPSPRFTNQPQHF
TGTGCCAGCAGTGAATCCCCCTCTCCCAGGTTTACCAATCAGCCCCAGCATTTT
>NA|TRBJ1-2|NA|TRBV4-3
CASSQATGGYGYTF
TGCGCCAGCAGCCAAGCCACCGGGGGCTATGGCTACACCTTC
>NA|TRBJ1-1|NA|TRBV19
CASNVLPNTEAFF
TGTGCCAGTAACGTCCTCCCCAACACTGAAGCTTTCTTT
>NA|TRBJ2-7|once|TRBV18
CASSRGGEYEQYF
TGTGCCAGCTCGAGAGGCGGGGAGTACGAGCAGTACTTC
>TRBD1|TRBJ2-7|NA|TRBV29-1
CSGGTAYEQYF
TGCAGCGGGGGGACAGCCTACGAGCAGTACTTC
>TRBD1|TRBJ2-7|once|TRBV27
CATAKAGGDFSYEQYF
TGTGCCACCGCTAAGGCAGGGGGTGACTTCTCCTACGAGCAGTACTTC
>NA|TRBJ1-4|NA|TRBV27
CASSRTATNEKLFF
TGTGCCAGCAGTAGAACAGCAACTAATGAAAAACTGTTTTTT
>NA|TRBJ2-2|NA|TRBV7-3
CASSLHINQGELFF
TGTGCCAGCAGCTTACACATAAACCAAGGGGAGCTGTTTTTT
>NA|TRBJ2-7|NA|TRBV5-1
CASSLTTGRSYEQYF
TGCGCCAGCAGCTTGACGACAGGGAGGTCCTACGAGCAGTACTTC
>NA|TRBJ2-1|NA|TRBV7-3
CASSQDRINEQFF
TGTGCCAGCAGCCAAGACAGGATTAATGAGCAGTTCTTC